The T cell receptor beta chain described here comes from a study of T cell changes during pregnancy in multiple sclerosis. Repertoires were generated with immunoSEQ multiplex PCR, while TCRdb's copy carries only in-frame clones and drops some. The data show about 42,000 clones, approximately 81% seen once. Deletions cut 2 bases from V and 4 bases from J, with 17 bases between. The CDR3 consists of 16 residues. In germline, CDR1 is SGHTA, CDR2 FQGNSA. V is TRBV7-2 and J is TRBJ1-2, with D maybe TRBD1 (5 bases). This sequence originates from a female donor with multiple sclerosis, enrolled in a pregnancy study. The sequencing here drew on CD4+ T cells from peripheral blood mononuclear cells, taken before pregnancy. The CDR3 protein is CASSLPFQGASYGYTF. The DNA for the CDR3 is TGTGCCAGCAGCTTACCTTTTCAGGGTGCCAGCTATGGCTACACCTTC.